This T cell receptor (beta chain) originates from a study of T-cell reconstitution after alpha-beta-depleted transplantation in children. This clonotype has at least ten counts. Unique molecular identifiers were built into the TCRbeta library. TCRdb reprocessed the PCR reads via MiXCR and lists one record per CDR3 protein. The data show some 240,000 distinct CDR3 sequences, approximately 12% seen once. From germline, CDR1 is LNHDA and CDR2 SQIVND (reference sequence). The CDR3 has 14 amino acids. The junction had 7 bases not matched to a gene; V was cut back by 6 bases and J by 5 bases. This TCR was sampled from a human donor who donated a stem cell graft to a child with acute lymphoblastic leukemia. Material: PBMCs from the stem cell graft donor, obtained from the stem cell graft. The chain couples TRBV19 to TRBJ1-1, with 9 bases fitting TRBD1. The DNA of the CDR3 is TGTGCCAGTAGCTCCGGGACAGGGTGGACTGAAGCTTTCTTT. Its translation: CASSSGTGWTEAFF.